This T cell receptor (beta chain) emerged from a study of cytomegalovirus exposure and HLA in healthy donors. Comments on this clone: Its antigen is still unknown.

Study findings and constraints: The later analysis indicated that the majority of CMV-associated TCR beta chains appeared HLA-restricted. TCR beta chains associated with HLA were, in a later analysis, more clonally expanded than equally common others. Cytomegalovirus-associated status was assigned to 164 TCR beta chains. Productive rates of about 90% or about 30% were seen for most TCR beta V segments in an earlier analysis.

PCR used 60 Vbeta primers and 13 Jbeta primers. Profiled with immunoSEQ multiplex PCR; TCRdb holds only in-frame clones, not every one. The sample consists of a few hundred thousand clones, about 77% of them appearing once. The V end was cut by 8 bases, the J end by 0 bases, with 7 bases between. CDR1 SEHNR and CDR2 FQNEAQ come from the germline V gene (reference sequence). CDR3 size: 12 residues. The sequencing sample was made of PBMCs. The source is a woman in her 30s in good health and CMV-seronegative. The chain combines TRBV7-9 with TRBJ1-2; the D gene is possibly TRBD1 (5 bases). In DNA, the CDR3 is TGTGCCAGCGGACAACCTAACTATGGCTACACCTTC. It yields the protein CASGQPNYGYTF. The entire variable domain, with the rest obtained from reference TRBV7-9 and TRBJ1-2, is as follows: DTGVSQNPRHKITKRGQNVTFRCDPISEHNRLYWYRQTLGQGPEFLTYFQNEAQLEKSRLLSDRFSAERPKGSFSTLEIQRTEQGDSAMYLCASGQPNYGYTFGSGTRLTVV.